This TCR beta chain was obtained from a study of CD8 T cells in ankylosing spondylitis. With molecular barcodes, quantitative 5'-RACE was used to make the TCR beta libraries. MiXCR, run by TCRdb on the 5' RACE reads, gives a single entry per CDR3 protein. The sample contains some 140,000 distinct CDR3 sequences, 17% of which appear only once. V lost 3 bases and J 4 bases, leaving 15 bases between the germline ends. Germline V gene sequence: CDR1 MNHEY, CDR2 SVGAGI. CDR3 length: 15 residues. Note on this clonotype: The antigen remains unidentified.

Notes on the study in general: A motif in TCR beta, a set of under ten highly homologous variants, appeared characteristic of ankylosing spondylitis blood. Disease-linked clones bore a CD8+ phenotype, appearing relatively rarely in peripheral blood.

The sample comprised blood, either unsorted or a sorted T cell fraction (not recorded which). This chain links TRBV6-5 with TRBJ2-5; perhaps TRBD2 as D (6 bases). The receptor was isolated from a male donor with ankylosing spondylitis. The CDR3 coding sequence is TGTGCCAGCAGTTATCGTTGGGGGGACCGAGAGACCCAGTACTTC. Its protein is CASSYRWGDRETQYF.